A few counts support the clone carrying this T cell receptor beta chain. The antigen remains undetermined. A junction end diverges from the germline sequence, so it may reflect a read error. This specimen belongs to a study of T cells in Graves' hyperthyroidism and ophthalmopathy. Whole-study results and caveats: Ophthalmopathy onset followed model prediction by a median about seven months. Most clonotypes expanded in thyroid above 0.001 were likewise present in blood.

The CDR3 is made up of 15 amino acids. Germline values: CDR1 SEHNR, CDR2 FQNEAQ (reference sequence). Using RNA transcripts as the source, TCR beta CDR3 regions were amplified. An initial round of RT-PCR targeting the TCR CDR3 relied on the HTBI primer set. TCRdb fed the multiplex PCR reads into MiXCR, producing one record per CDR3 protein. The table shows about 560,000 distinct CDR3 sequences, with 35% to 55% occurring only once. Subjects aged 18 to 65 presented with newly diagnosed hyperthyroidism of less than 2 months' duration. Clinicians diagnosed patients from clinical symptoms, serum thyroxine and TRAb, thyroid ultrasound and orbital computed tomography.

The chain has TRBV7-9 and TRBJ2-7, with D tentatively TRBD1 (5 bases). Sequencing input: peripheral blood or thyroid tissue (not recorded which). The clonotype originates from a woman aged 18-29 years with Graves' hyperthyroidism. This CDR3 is CASRVLESGSYEQYF. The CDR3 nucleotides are TGCGCCAGCAGGGTCCTGGAGAGTGGCTCCTACGAGCAGTACTTC.